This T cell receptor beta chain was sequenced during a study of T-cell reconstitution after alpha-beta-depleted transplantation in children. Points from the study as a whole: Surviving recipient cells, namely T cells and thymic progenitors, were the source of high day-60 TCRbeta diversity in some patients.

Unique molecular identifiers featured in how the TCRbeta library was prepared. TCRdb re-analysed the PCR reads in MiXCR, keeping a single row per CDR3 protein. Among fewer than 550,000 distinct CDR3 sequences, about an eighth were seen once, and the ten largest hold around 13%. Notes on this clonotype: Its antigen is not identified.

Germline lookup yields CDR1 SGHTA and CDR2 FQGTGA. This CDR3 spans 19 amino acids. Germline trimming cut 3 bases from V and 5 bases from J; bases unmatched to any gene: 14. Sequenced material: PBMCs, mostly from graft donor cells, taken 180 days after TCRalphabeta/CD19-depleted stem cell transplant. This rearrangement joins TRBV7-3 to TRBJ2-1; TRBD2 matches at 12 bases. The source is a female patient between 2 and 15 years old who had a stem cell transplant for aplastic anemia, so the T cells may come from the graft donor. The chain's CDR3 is CASSFLDRRRLAGDNEQFF. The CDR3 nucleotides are TGTGCCAGCAGCTTTCTGGACAGACGGAGACTAGCGGGAGACAATGAGCAGTTCTTC.